The present entry profiles one T cell receptor beta chain with its context. Its antigen is currently unknown. Profiling relied on immunoSEQ multiplex PCR, and the TCRdb table lists in-frame clones only, not all of them. This repertoire shows roughly 500,000 clones, 90% to 96% found once; its top ten account for about 0.064%. The germline gives CDR1 SGHNT, CDR2 YYREEE (reference sequence). This CDR3 has 15 amino acids. V lost 2 bases to trimming and J lost 8 bases, with 16 bases between them. This entry comes from a study of shared clonotypes between healthy human individuals. Whole-study findings and limits: Generally, naive subsets (rather than memory subsets) showed larger estimated richness.

The sequence was obtained from a woman in her thirties in good health. The sample was naive CD4+ T cells sorted from blood. The subset here: CD45RA+ positively selected. This chain uses TRBV5-4 with TRBJ2-2; D is perhaps TRBD2 (6 bases). CDR3 nucleotides: TGTGCCAGCAGCTTATATGGGACTTTGGGAGGGGAGCTGTTTTTT. Amino acids: CASSLYGTLGGELFF.